The entry that follows covers one T cell receptor beta chain sequence. This clonotype was recorded at least ten times. No antigen is known for it. Nothing much larger sits one base from this clone, and base qualities are not available. The data were obtained in a study of human T cells and chemical hapten exposure (dated by TCRdb to the early 2020s). Regarding the study in general: For sensitization, 2% DPC in acetone was applied to a roughly 2 cm by roughly 2 cm area of upper inner arm skin. Weekly therapeutic DPC doses were additionally applied to the scalp of patients throughout the approximately 25-week study period. Patch testing on the upper back used Finn chambers containing 0.01% DPC, with scoring done after 6 days according to International Contact Dermatitis Research Group standards. The mostly female patient cohort included alopecia areata with under or over 50% scalp involvement, alopecia totalis and alopecia universalis. The libraries were sequenced as a pool, and the TCR yield per sample differed mostly because of small variations in library volumes within the pool. This study followed changes in the peripheral blood TCR repertoire in vivo during primary and secondary sensitization of alopecia patients to the hapten diphenylcyclopropenone (DPC). Blood samples were taken from patients before sensitization (week 0) and at 2, 6 and about 24 weeks after DPC sensitization. Blood for TCR sequencing was provided by twenty-nine alopecia patients at one to four time points (pre-sensitization, 2, 6 and 24 weeks).

The protocol used for the library was RACE. TCRdb records NextSeq 500 as the sequencer. During library preparation, unique molecular identifiers were attached to individual cDNA molecules so that TCRs could be counted in a quantitative, reproducible way. For every blood RNA sample, sequencing covered both the TCR alpha and TCR beta chains. The study's processing was this. Samples had a median of 95,638 TCRs, with a range from 23,224 to 690,600. The Decombinator software suite was used to annotate the V, J and CDR3 of the TCR reads. To make PS versus PT1 abundance plots, every sample was subsampled to the same number of TCRs (28,000). Expanded TCRs were defined as absent before sensitization and observed at least eight times at the 2-week time point. TCRdb reanalyzed the raw reads on its own, using fastp at Q25 for trimming and MiXCR for clone calling, and kept in-frame beta chains. Every distinct CDR3 protein forms one entry, paired with its most common genes and DNA. The V and J calls were not made by the authors but by TCRdb's processing. The sample has some 400,000 distinct CDR3 sequences on record, 5.1% of them singletons. The ten top clones hold just over 2.5% of the sample.

The time point label, read with the paper, signifies: pre-sensitization, week 0. What the treatment or condition label conveys for this sample: therapeutic diphenylcyclopropenone sensitization with weekly scalp DPC. At every patch-test visit, the blood draw took place before the patch test was put on. Patients were eligible if aged 18 to 70, diagnosed with alopecia and judged suitable for DPC therapy, and pregnant patients were excluded. Unfractionated whole blood was collected in Tempus Blood RNA tubes, and total RNA was extracted from that blood. The germline V gene sets CDR1 to LGHNA and CDR2 to YNFKEQ. The CDR3 runs 15 residues from the cysteine to the phenylalanine. The retained sequence is limited to the CDR3, 45 bases, with the frame set at the first base. V is pared back by 4 bases and J by 1 base, with 14 bases lying between the germline termini. Overall study outcomes, separate from this receptor: Expanded TCRs formed significantly more large CDR3 similarity clusters than pre-sensitization or healthy control sets, consistent with antigen-driven responses. All patients had alopecia, a presumed autoimmune disease, so their immune response might differ from that of healthy individuals. After repeated subsampling, changes were observed in the strength of the expansion versus patch-test correlation and in the threshold at which the correlation became significant. DPC sensitization did not change how many TCRs were above 1 in 1000 frequency, and no evidence was found of alterations in global repertoire structure. The number of PT1 expanded TCRs positively correlated with patch test score, significant at thresholds 8, 16 and 32 but not 4.

This TCR came from a woman aged 45-65 years with alopecia areata. Some clones in this sample may be carry-over from other donors' samples. Sequencing was performed on whole blood, taken in connection with sensitization to the hapten diphenylcyclopropenone (DPC). The chain is encoded by TRBV4-2 joined to TRBJ2-7, with TRBD1 as a weak D call on 6 bases. The sequenced DNA is TGTGCCAGCAGCCCGTCCGGGACACGATCCTACGAGCAGTACTTC. Its protein is CASSPSGTRSYEQYF.